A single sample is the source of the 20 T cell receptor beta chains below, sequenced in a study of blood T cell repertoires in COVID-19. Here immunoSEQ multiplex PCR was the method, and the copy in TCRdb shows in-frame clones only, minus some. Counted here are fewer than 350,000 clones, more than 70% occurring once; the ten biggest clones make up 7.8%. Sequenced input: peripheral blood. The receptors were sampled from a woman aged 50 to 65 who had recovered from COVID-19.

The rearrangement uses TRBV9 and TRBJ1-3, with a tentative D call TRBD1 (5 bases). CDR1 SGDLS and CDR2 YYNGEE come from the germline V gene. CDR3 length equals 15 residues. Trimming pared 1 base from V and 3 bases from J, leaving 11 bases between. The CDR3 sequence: CASSVTGIFGNTIYF. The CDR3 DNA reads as TGTGCCAGCAGCGTAACAGGAATCTTTGGAAACACCATATATTTT. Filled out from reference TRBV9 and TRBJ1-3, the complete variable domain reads DSGVTQTPKHLITATGQRVTLRCSPRSGDLSVYWYQQSLDQGLQFLIQYYNGEERAKGNILERFSAQQFPDLHSELNLSSLELGDSALYFCASSVTGIFGNTIYFGEGSWLTVV.

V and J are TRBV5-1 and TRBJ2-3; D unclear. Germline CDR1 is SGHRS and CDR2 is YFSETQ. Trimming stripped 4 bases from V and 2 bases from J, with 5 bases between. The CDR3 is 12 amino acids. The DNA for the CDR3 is TGCGCCAGCAGCCTACCCACAGATACGCAGTATTTT. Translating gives CASSLPTDTQYF.

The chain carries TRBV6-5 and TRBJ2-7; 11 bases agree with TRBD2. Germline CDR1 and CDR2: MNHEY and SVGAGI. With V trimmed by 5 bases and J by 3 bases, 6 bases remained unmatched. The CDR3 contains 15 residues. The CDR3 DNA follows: TGTGCCAGCAGTACAGGACTAGCGGGCCGCTACGAGCAGTACTTC. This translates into CASSTGLAGRYEQYF.

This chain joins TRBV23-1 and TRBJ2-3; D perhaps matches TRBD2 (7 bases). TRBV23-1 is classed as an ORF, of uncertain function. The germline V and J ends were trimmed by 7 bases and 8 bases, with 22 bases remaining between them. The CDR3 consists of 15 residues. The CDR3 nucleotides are TGCGCCAGCAAAGAGGGGGGGGCGCAGCTAGGTACGCAGTATTTT. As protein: CASKEGGAQLGTQYF.

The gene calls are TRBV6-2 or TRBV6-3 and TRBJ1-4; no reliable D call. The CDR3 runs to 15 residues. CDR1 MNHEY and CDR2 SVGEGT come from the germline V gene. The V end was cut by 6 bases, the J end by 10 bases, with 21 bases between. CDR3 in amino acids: CASSPARGKMLKLFF. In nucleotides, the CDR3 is TGTGCCAGCAGCCCCGCGCGGGGAAAGATGTTAAAACTGTTTTTT.

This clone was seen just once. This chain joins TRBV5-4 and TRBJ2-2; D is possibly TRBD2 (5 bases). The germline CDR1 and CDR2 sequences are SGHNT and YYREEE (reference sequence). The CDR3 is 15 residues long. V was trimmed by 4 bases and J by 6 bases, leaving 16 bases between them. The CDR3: CASSDLASPPGELFF. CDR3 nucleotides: TGTGCCAGCAGCGATCTAGCATCCCCTCCCGGGGAGCTGTTTTTT.

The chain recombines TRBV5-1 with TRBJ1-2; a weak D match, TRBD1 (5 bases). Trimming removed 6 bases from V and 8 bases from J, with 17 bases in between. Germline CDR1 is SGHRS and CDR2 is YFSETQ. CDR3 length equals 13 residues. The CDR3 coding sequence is TGCGCCAGCACCAGGCTCAGGGATGGCGGCTACACCTTC. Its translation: CASTRLRDGGYTF.

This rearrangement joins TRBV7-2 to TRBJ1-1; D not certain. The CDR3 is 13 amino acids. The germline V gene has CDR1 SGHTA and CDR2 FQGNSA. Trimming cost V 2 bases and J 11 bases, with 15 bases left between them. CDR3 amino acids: CASSLFRESAAFF. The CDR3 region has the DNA TGTGCCAGCAGCTTATTTCGTGAATCCGCGGCTTTCTTT.

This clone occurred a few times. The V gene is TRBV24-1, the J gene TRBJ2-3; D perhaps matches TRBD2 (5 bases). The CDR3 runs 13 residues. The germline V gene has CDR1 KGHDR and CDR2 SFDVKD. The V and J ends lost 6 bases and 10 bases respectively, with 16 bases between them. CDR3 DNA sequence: TGTGCCACCAGTCGCACGGGGTTTAGGGCGCAGTATTTT. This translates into CATSRTGFRAQYF.

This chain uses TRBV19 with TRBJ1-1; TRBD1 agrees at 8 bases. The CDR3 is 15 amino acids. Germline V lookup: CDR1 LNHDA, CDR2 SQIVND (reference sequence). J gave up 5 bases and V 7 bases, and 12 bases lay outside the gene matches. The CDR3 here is CASTLTGGSGTEAFF. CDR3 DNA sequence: TGTGCCAGTACCCTCACAGGGGGAAGCGGGACTGAAGCTTTCTTT.

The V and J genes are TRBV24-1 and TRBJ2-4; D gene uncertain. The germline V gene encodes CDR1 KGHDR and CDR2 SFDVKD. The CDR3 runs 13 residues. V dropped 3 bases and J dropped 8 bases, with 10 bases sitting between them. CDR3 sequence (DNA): TGTGCCACCAGTGATCCCAGGTTTGACATTCAGTACTTC. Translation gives CATSDPRFDIQYF.

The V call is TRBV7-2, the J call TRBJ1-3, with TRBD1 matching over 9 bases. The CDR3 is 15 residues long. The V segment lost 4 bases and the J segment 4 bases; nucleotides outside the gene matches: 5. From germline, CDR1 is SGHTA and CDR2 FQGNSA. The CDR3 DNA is TGTGCCAGCAGCTCCTCCGGGACAGGGGGAAACACCATATATTTT. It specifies CASSSSGTGGNTIYF.

The CDR3 spells CATSDSPSDTQYF. DNA of the CDR3: TGTGCCACCAGTGATTCCCCTTCGGATACGCAGTATTTT. This chain connects TRBV24-1 to TRBJ2-3, with D uncertain. The V gene lost 2 bases and the J gene lost 6 bases, with 8 bases spanning the gap. CDR3 length: 13 residues. Germline values: CDR1 KGHDR, CDR2 SFDVKD.

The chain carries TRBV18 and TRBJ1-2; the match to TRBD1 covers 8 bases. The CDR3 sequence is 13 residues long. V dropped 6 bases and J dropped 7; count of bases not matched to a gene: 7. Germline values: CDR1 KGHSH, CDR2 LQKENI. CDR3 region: CASSPTGVFGYTF. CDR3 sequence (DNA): TGTGCCAGCTCCCCGACAGGGGTTTTTGGCTACACCTTC.

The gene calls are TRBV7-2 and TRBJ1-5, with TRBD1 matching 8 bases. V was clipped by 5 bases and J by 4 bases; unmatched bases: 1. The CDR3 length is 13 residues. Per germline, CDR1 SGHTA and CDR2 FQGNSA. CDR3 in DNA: TGTGCCAGCAGCCGGGACAGGAATCAGCCCCAGCATTTT. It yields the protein CASSRDRNQPQHF.

This CDR3 is CASSSSPSGNTIYF. CDR3 coding DNA: TGTGCCAGCTCATCAAGCCCCTCTGGAAACACCATATATTTT. V is TRBV18 and J is TRBJ1-3; D unclear. Trimming left V 5 bases short and J 0 bases short, with 8 bases between. Per the germline V gene, CDR1 is KGHSH and CDR2 is LQKENI. The CDR3 has 14 residues.

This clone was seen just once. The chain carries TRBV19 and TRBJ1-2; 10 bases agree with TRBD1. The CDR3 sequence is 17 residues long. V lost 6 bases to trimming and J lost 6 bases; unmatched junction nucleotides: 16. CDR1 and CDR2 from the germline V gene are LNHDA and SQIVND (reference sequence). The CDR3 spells CASSPGQGELLHDGYTF. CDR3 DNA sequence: TGTGCCAGTAGCCCAGGACAGGGGGAATTATTGCATGATGGCTACACCTTC.

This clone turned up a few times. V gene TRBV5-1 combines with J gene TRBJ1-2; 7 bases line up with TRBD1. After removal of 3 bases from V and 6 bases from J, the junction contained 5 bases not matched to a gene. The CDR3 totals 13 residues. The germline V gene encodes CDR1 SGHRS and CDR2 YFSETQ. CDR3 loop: CASSWGQTNGYTF. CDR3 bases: TGCGCCAGCAGCTGGGGACAGACTAATGGCTACACCTTC.

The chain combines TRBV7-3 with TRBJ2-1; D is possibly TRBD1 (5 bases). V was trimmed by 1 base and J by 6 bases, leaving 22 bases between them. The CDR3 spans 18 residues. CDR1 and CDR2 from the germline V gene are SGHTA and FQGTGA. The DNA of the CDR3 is TGTGCCAGCAGCTTAAATATGTTAGGGCGCAGGGATACCAATGAGCAGTTCTTC. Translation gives CASSLNMLGRRDTNEQFF.

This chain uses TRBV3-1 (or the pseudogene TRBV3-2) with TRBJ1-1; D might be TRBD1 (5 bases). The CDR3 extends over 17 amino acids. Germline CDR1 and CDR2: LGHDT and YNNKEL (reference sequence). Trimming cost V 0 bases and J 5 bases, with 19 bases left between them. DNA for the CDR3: TGTGCCAGCAGCCAAGATCGTTGGGGGACTCGGGTTACTGAAGCTTTCTTT. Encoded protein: CASSQDRWGTRVTEAFF.